This TCR beta chain stems from a study of glioma-infiltrating T cells after dendritic cell vaccination. CDR1 and CDR2 from the germline V gene are LNHDA and SQIVND (reference sequence). The CDR3 is 13 amino acids. J lost 7 bases, V lost 4 bases, and 4 bases had no gene match. This table comes from immunoSEQ multiplex PCR, and its TCRdb copy is limited to in-frame clones, with some not included. Of around 67,000 clones in the sample, around 86% were seen once. This chain uses TRBV19 with TRBJ1-1; TRBD1 matches 9 bases. The source material was blood, sampled before dendritic cell vaccination. This clonotype originated in a human donor with glioblastoma. The CDR3 region is CASSRDRAIEAFF. The CDR3 nucleotides are TGTGCCAGTAGTAGGGACAGGGCTATTGAAGCTTTCTTT.